The T cell receptor beta chain under discussion was sequenced for a study of cytomegalovirus exposure and HLA in healthy donors. The study, taken as a whole, reports: Cytomegalovirus-associated TCR beta chains were listed, numbering over 150. A later analysis found TCR association rates differed by HLA locus, highest for DRB1 and lowest for HLA-C. Later analysis demonstrated an association between a missense DCLRE1C variant and TCR beta V- and J-gene trimming.

The CDR3 totals 14 residues. Trimming took off 10 bases at V and 1 base at J, with 16 bases between the two ends. Germline V lookup: CDR1 SNHLY, CDR2 FYNNEI. Primers included in the PCR were 60 Vbeta and 13 Jbeta primers. Using immunoSEQ multiplex PCR, the repertoire was profiled, and TCRdb retains in-frame clones only, with some absent. In the table there are some 160,000 clones, approximately 81% of which are singletons. To note about this clone: The antigen is unknown.

The sample consisted of PBMCs. The rearrangement joins TRBV2 to TRBJ1-1, with TRBD1 as a possible D gene (6 bases). The TCR originated in a man aged 45-60 years in good health and CMV-seropositive. The CDR3 reads CATKLGGPNTEAFF. As DNA, the CDR3 is TGTGCCACCAAACTCGGGGGGCCGAACACTGAAGCTTTCTTT.